Only one count was recorded for the clone carrying this T cell receptor (beta chain). The CDR3 consists of 14 residues. V shed 2 bases and J shed 1 base, with 8 bases lying between them. The V gene's germline CDR1 is KGHSH and CDR2 LQKENI. This sample is drawn from a study of cytomegalovirus exposure and HLA in healthy donors. Use of 60 Vbeta and 13 Jbeta primers characterized the PCR. TCRdb keeps only in-frame clones here, not all; method: immunoSEQ multiplex PCR. Of some 120,000 clones in the sample, under 85% were seen once. The sequence came from a woman between 50 and 59 years old in good health and CMV-seropositive. The specimen was PBMCs. This rearrangement joins TRBV18 to TRBJ1-1; the D gene is possibly TRBD1 (5 bases). CDR3 DNA sequence: TGTGCCAGCTCACCAGGACACCAGAACACTGAAGCTTTCTTT. Its translation is CASSPGHQNTEAFF.